The rows below give T cell receptor beta chains drawn from one sample of a study of cytomegalovirus exposure and HLA in healthy donors. Only in-frame clones appear in the TCRdb table, and some are missing; sequencing was by immunoSEQ multiplex PCR. This sample has about 120,000 clones, with roughly 80% found just once. The sequencing input was PBMCs. These receptors were collected from a woman between 50 and 59 years old in good health and CMV-seronegative. CDR3s include the opening cysteine and the closing phenylalanine or tryptophan. A D gene is named only where the DNA matches it firmly. Expanded clones are given a class, and other clones once, few, many or no size at all.

DNA	CDR3	V	J	size	D
TGTGCCAGTAGTATAGGGACACTCACTAGCGGGTATAGCACAGATACGCAGTATTTT	CASSIGTLTSGYSTDTQYF	TRBV19	TRBJ2-3	.	TRBD2
TGTGCCAGCAGTCCCCAGGGCCCCAATAATGAGCAGTTCTTC	CASSPQGPNNEQFF	TRBV25-1	TRBJ2-1	few	.
TGTGCCAGCAGCGTAGCTACAGGGTTGGATGAGCAGTTCTTC	CASSVATGLDEQFF	TRBV9	TRBJ2-1	.	.
TGTGCCAGCAGCATTTCCGGGACAGGCCCTGTCACTGAAGCTTTCTTT	CASSISGTGPVTEAFF	TRBV21-1	TRBJ1-1	.	.
TGTGCCAGCAGTGAACCGGGACAGGGGGGATACGAGCAGTACTTC	CASSEPGQGGYEQYF	TRBV28	TRBJ2-7	.	TRBD1
TGTGCCAGCAGAGAATTGCCGAGTGGCACTGAAGCTTTCTTT	CASRELPSGTEAFF	TRBV6-5	TRBJ1-1	few	.
TGTGCCAGCAGCCTGACAGGGGTCTCCTACGAGCAGTACTTC	CASSLTGVSYEQYF	TRBV7-9	TRBJ2-7	.	TRBD1
TGTGCCATCAGTGAAACTAGCGGGGTCACAGATACGCAGTATTTT	CAISETSGVTDTQYF	TRBV10-3	TRBJ2-3	.	TRBD2
TGTGCCAGCAGTTTCGACCCCGGGACAGGGGGTATCGACAATCAGCCCCAGCATTTT	CASSFDPGTGGIDNQPQHF	TRBV28	TRBJ1-5	.	TRBD1
TGTGCCAGCAGCCTCACTAGCGGGAGTTATTACGAGCAGTACTTC	CASSLTSGSYYEQYF	TRBV7-9	TRBJ2-7	.	TRBD2
TGTGCCAGCAGCTTACAACGGACAGTGACAGATACGCAGTATTTT	CASSLQRTVTDTQYF	TRBV7-8	TRBJ2-3	.	.
TGTGCCAGCAGCTCCATAGCGGGATTCTCCTACGAGCAGTACTTC	CASSSIAGFSYEQYF	TRBV5-7	TRBJ2-7	few	TRBD2
TGTGCCGGAATCACTGGGACTGACAGCACAGATACGCAGTATTTT	CAGITGTDSTDTQYF	TRBV7-3	TRBJ2-3	few	.
TGTGCCAGTACCGAGGGAGGGGCGGAGACCCAGTACTTC	CASTEGGAETQYF	TRBV19	TRBJ2-5	few	TRBD2
TGTGCCAGCTCACCCAGCGGTGGTTACACTGAAGCTTTCTTT	CASSPSGGYTEAFF	TRBV18	TRBJ1-1	.	.
TGCGCCAGCTTCCCGGGACTAGCGGGAGTAAACAATGAGCAGTTCTTC	CASFPGLAGVNNEQFF	TRBV4-1	TRBJ2-1	.	TRBD2
TGTGCCTGGAGTTGGAGGCGGACCTATGGCTACACCTTC	CAWSWRRTYGYTF	TRBV30	TRBJ1-2	.	.
TGTGCCAGTAGTACCGGACGGGGGAACACTGAAGCTTTCTTT	CASSTGRGNTEAFF	TRBV19	TRBJ1-1	few	.
TGTGCCTACCACCCAGGACTAGCGTACCAAGAGACCCAGTACTTC	CAYHPGLAYQETQYF	TRBV30	TRBJ2-5	.	TRBD2
TGTGCCAGCAGTTTATCGCCCCACTCTAGCGGGAGTGATGAGCAGTTCTTC	CASSLSPHSSGSDEQFF	TRBV27	TRBJ2-1	.	TRBD2
TGTGCCAGCAGCTTAGGAGGGGGATCCGCCGCCGAGCAGTACTTC	CASSLGGGSAAEQYF	TRBV11-3	TRBJ2-7	once	.
TGCGCCAGCAACGTGGGACTCCTGATAAGACCCGGGGAGCTGTTTTTT	CASNVGLLIRPGELFF	TRBV5-1	TRBJ2-2	.	.
TGTGCCAGCGCACAGGGGGACCACAATGAGCAGTTCTTC	CASAQGDHNEQFF	TRBV13	TRBJ2-1	few	TRBD1
TGTGCCAGCAGCTTAGCGGCGGGAGGAATTTACAATGAGCAGTTCTTC	CASSLAAGGIYNEQFF	TRBV7-2	TRBJ2-1	.	TRBD2
TGCGCCAGCAGCCAACAAACTAACACCGGGGAGCTGTTTTTT	CASSQQTNTGELFF	TRBV4-3	TRBJ2-2	.	.
TGTGCCAGCTCACCGGCTTTGAGCGACGGTGAGCAGTTCTTC	CASSPALSDGEQFF	TRBV18	TRBJ2-1	.	.
TGTGCCAGCAGCTCGGGAGGACAGGGCCAAGAGACCCAGTACTTC	CASSSGGQGQETQYF	TRBV5-4	TRBJ2-5	.	.
TGTGCCAGTAATGCCGGGACTGCCAATGAGCAGTTCTTC	CASNAGTANEQFF	TRBV19	TRBJ2-1	.	.
TGTGCCAGCAGTTTATTCGGGGTCGAGCAGTACTTC	CASSLFGVEQYF	TRBV28	TRBJ2-7	once	.
TGTGCCAGCAGTTACTCCCTCCAGGGGGCCCAAGAGACCCAGTACTTC	CASSYSLQGAQETQYF	TRBV6-6	TRBJ2-5	few	TRBD1
TGTGCCAGCAGCGAGACTAGCGGGAGTGCCTATGAGCAGTTCTTC	CASSETSGSAYEQFF	TRBV7-2	TRBJ2-1	.	TRBD2
TGCAGCGTTGTTCTCACTTCTGGAAACACCATATATTTT	CSVVLTSGNTIYF	TRBV29-1	TRBJ1-3	.	.
TGTGCCAGCAGTTTTGGAGCGGGAGTTGAGTACGAGCAGTACTTC	CASSFGAGVEYEQYF	TRBV27	TRBJ2-7	.	TRBD2
TGTGCCAGCAGCCCCGGGACAGGGATGAACACTGAAGCTTTCTTT	CASSPGTGMNTEAFF	TRBV7-3	TRBJ1-1	.	TRBD1
TGCGCCAGCAGCCAAGGAAGCCAAGGGGGAAATCAGCCCCAGCATTTT	CASSQGSQGGNQPQHF	TRBV4-1	TRBJ1-5	.	.
TGCGCCAGCAGTGAAGGAGGCGGGACAGGCACCGGGGAGCTGTTTTTT	CASSEGGGTGTGELFF	TRBV10-2	TRBJ2-2	.	TRBD1
TGTGCCAGCAGTGAACCAGGCTCCTCTGGAAACACCATATATTTT	CASSEPGSSGNTIYF	TRBV6-1	TRBJ1-3	.	.
TGTGCCAGCAGCTTACCTAGGATTAACACAGATACGCAGTATTTT	CASSLPRINTDTQYF	TRBV7-9	TRBJ2-3	.	.
TGTGCCAGCAGCGTATGTTCTGGGGAGGGCTGCGAGCAGTACTTC	CASSVCSGEGCEQYF	TRBV9	TRBJ2-7	.	TRBD2
TGTGCCAGCAGCCGTTCTGCGGACAGGAAATACAATGAGCAGTTCTTC	CASSRSADRKYNEQFF	TRBV5-4	TRBJ2-1	.	TRBD1
TGTGCCAGCGGAGGAGGGGAGTTTGGCTACGAGCAGTACTTC	CASGGGEFGYEQYF	TRBV11-2	TRBJ2-7	.	.
TGCAGCGTTGAGGGGGGCTACGAGCAGTACTTC	CSVEGGYEQYF	TRBV29-1	TRBJ2-7	.	.
TGTGCCAGCAGCTTAGCTAGCGGTCGGGAGACCCAGTACTTC	CASSLASGRETQYF	TRBV7-6	TRBJ2-5	.	.
TGTGCCATCAGTGATCTCCAGGGGGGAGATACGCAGTATTTT	CAISDLQGGDTQYF	TRBV10-3	TRBJ2-3	.	.
TGTGCCAGCTCATCGATGACGGGCTACGAGCAGTACTTC	CASSSMTGYEQYF	TRBV18	TRBJ2-7	.	.
TGTGCCAGTTCCTCCGCCGGGGACACCGGGGAGCTGTTTTTT	CASSSAGDTGELFF	TRBV7-3	TRBJ2-2	.	.
TGTGCCAGCAGCTTAGTGGAACAGGGCTACACCTTC	CASSLVEQGYTF	TRBV7-9	TRBJ1-2	.	.
TGTGCCAGCATCCGGGGAGGGACTAGACACAATGAGCAGTTCTTC	CASIRGGTRHNEQFF	TRBV6-5	TRBJ2-1	.	TRBD2
TGTGCCAGCAGCACCGGAGCGGGAAACTACAATGAGCAGTTCTTC	CASSTGAGNYNEQFF	TRBV11-3	TRBJ2-1	.	TRBD2
TGTGCCTGGATCAAACGGAGGGCAGGGGGTATCTCCTACGAGCAGTACTTC	CAWIKRRAGGISYEQYF	TRBV30	TRBJ2-7	.	.
TGTGCCAGCAGCCCGGCCGCGGACACCATATATTTT	CASSPAADTIYF	TRBV7-2	TRBJ1-3	few	.
TGTGCCAGCAGCCCCCAGGGACTAGCGGGACACGGGGAGCTGTTTTTT	CASSPQGLAGHGELFF	TRBV7-2	TRBJ2-2	.	TRBD2
TGTGCCAGCAGTGGAGAACGACAGGGTACTGAAAAACTGTTTTTT	CASSGERQGTEKLFF	TRBV25-1	TRBJ1-4	.	TRBD1